One and the same sample provided the 14 T cell receptor beta chains below, sequenced in a study of molecular identifiers for immune sequencing clone quantification. One entry per CDR3 protein, called by TCRdb with MiXCR from the PCR reads. The repertoire consists of over 550,000 distinct CDR3 sequences, with about 25% occurring once and the leading ten covering about 0.78%. The sample taken for sequencing was naive CD8+ T cells from blood, with Jurkat cell RNA spiked in. Indicated subset: FACS-sorted CD8+CD4-CCR7+CD45RA+ naive T cells. These receptors were obtained from a human donor in good health. Some libraries in this study had Jurkat cell RNA spiked in.

This clonotype was observed many times. V usage is TRBV2 and J usage is TRBJ2-3; the match to TRBD2 covers 9 bases. CDR1 is SNHLY, CDR2 FYNNEI, per germline. Trimming removed 1 base from V and 4 bases from J; junction bases left unmatched: 3. The CDR3 is made up of 15 amino acids. This CDR3 reads CASSEEGGRADTQYF. CDR3 nucleotide sequence: TGTGCCAGCAGTGAAGAGGGCGGGAGGGCAGATACGCAGTATTTT. The complete variable domain, with remaining parts taken from reference TRBV2 and TRBJ2-3, reads EPEVTQTPSHQVTQMGQEVILRCVPISNHLYFYWYRQILGQKVEFLVSFYNNEISEKSEIFDDQFSVERPDGSNFTLKIRSTKLEDSAMYFCASSEEGGRADTQYFGPGTRLTVL.

The sample holds many counts of this clonotype. The rearrangement joins TRBV6-6 to TRBJ2-2; D is ambiguous. Between the trimmed V and J ends, which lost 5 bases and 0 bases, there was a span of 16 bases. This CDR3 spans 17 amino acids. Germline V gene lookup returns CDR1 MNHNY and CDR2 SVGAGI (reference sequence). CDR3 in amino acids: CASSTRPTPPNTGELFF. CDR3 DNA: TGTGCCAGCAGTACCCGGCCTACCCCCCCGAACACCGGGGAGCTGTTTTTT.

This clonotype has at least ten counts. V gene TRBV20-1 combines with J gene TRBJ2-7; the match to TRBD2 covers 14 bases. This CDR3 is 15 amino acids long. Germline V gives CDR1 DFQATT, CDR2 SNEGSKA (reference sequence). V shed 3 bases, J shed 3 bases, and the junction held 4 bases outside the gene matches. The CDR3 DNA reads as TGCAGTGCTAGCGGGGGACTAGCGGGAGTCTACGAGCAGTACTTC. Amino acids: CSASGGLAGVYEQYF.

This clonotype was counted between two and nine times. V and J are TRBV5-1 and TRBJ2-5, with TRBD2 as a possible D gene (6 bases). The CDR3 covers 15 residues. Germline V gene lookup returns CDR1 SGHRS and CDR2 YFSETQ. Trimming cost V 0 bases and J 4 bases, with 13 bases left between them. In DNA form, the CDR3 reads TGCGCCAGCAGCTTGGTCACTGGAGGGTCAGAGACCCAGTACTTC. It encodes CASSLVTGGSETQYF.

This clonotype was recorded many times. The V call is TRBV12-3 or TRBV12-4, the J call TRBJ2-3, with D unresolved. Trimming shortened V by 5 bases and J by 4 bases, and 10 bases separated the two germline ends. The CDR3 totals 13 residues. CDR3 coding DNA: TGTGCCAGCAGTACCGGAAGAGCAGATACGCAGTATTTT. Amino acid sequence: CASSTGRADTQYF.

This clonotype was seen more than once but under ten times. V is TRBV27 and J is TRBJ1-6; TRBD1 might be the D (5 bases). The CDR3 has 15 residues. CDR1 and CDR2 (germline): MNHEY, SMNVEV (reference sequence). Trimming shortened V by 1 base and J by 4 bases, and 8 bases separated the two germline ends. CDR3 DNA: TGTGCCAGCAGTTTATTGGGGGTATATAATTCACCCCTCCACTTT. Amino acid sequence: CASSLLGVYNSPLHF.

The sample holds many counts of this clonotype. The rearrangement uses TRBV4-3 and TRBJ2-3; 8 bases are shared with TRBD1. Germline CDR1 is LGHNA and CDR2 is YSLEER. CDR3 length equals 15 residues. V trimming: 5 bases; J trimming: 6 bases; junction bases outside the gene matches: 10. CDR3 nucleotides: TGCGCCAGCAGCGAGGACAGGGCCACCTTGGATACGCAGTATTTT. This gives the protein CASSEDRATLDTQYF.

This clonotype was recorded many times. The chain employs TRBV19 and TRBJ2-2; 8 nucleotides align to TRBD2. Germline V lookup: CDR1 LNHDA, CDR2 SQIVND (reference sequence). The CDR3 spans 16 residues. J was trimmed by 2 bases and V by 2 bases; bases with no gene match: 4. The CDR3 DNA sequence: TGTGCCAGTAGTATACGGGGGGGACTTAACACCGGGGAGCTGTTTTTT. Its protein product is CASSIRGGLNTGELFF.

The rearrangement joins TRBV7-6 to TRBJ1-4, with TRBD1 matching 7 bases. Germline trimming cut 6 bases from V and 3 bases from J; bases unmatched to any gene: 10. Germline V gives CDR1 SGHVS, CDR2 FNYEAQ. The CDR3 runs to 16 residues. CDR3 nucleotides: TGTGCCAGCAGTTCCGCGACGACAGGGCCTAATGAAAAACTGTTTTTT. Translated: CASSSATTGPNEKLFF.

This clonotype was detected ten times or more. This chain connects TRBV13 to TRBJ2-3, with 11 bases that match TRBD2. The CDR3 consists of 20 residues. The ends lost 3 bases at V and 6 bases at J; junction bases unmatched: 20. CDR1 PRHDT and CDR2 FYEKMQ come from the germline V gene (reference sequence). The CDR3 region has the DNA TGTGCCAGCAGCTTCATCAACCCGGACAGGGCCCTAGCGGGAGGCGATACGCAGTATTTT. This encodes CASSFINPDRALAGGDTQYF.

The chain combines TRBV6-2 or TRBV6-3 with TRBJ2-7; no clear D. From germline, CDR1 is MNHEY and CDR2 SVGEGT. Trimming cost V 5 bases and J 5 bases, with 13 bases left between them. The CDR3 runs 13 residues. In nucleotides, the CDR3 is TGTGCCAGCAGTATCCTCGACCAGAACGAGCAGTACTTC. Translated, it gives CASSILDQNEQYF.

This clonotype was counted a few times. The gene calls are TRBV20-1 and TRBJ2-7, with unresolved D. Germline V lookup: CDR1 DFQATT, CDR2 SNEGSKA (reference sequence). There are 17 residues in the CDR3. Deletions cut 3 bases from V and 3 bases from J, with 24 bases between. CDR3 bases: TGCAGTGCTAGTCTGGTCAATGGCGGAATACCTTACTACGAGCAGTACTTC. It codes for CSASLVNGGIPYYEQYF.

About this clonotype: Being one base from a much bigger clone, this may be a read error. This chain uses TRBV3-1 with TRBJ2-7, with D possibly being TRBD1 (6 bases). The CDR3 contains 12 residues. The germline CDR1 and CDR2 sequences are LGHDT and YNNKEL (reference sequence). The CDR3 protein is CASSLPLGAPQF. Written as DNA, the CDR3 is TGTGCCAGCAGCCTTCCATTGGGGGCACCCCAATTC.

Comment on this clonotype: A junction end diverges from the germline sequence, so it may reflect a read error. The chain carries TRBV5-1 and TRBJ2-1; D is ambiguous. Per the germline V gene, CDR1 is SGHRS and CDR2 is YFSETQ. This CDR3 spans 12 amino acids. The CDR3 coding sequence is TGCGCCAGCAGCCCGACGGAAGAAGAGCACTTCTTC. Its protein is CASSPTEEEHFF.